The sequence of this TCR beta chain was determined in a study of cytotoxic CD8 clonotypes in ibrutinib-treated CLL. As for the study in general: Response material was collected after a median around 12 months of treatment, range 6 to 36.

Findings of the study overall: Public clonotypes were rare and shrank or held steady on treatment.

The CDR3 length is 19 residues. Trimming shortened V by 2 bases and J by 2 bases, and 21 bases separated the two germline ends. Germline V gives CDR1 SSHAT, CDR2 FNYEAQ (reference sequence). Genomic DNA for TCR beta libraries, around 2 micrograms, came from cryopreserved PBMCs. Concerning this clone: The antigen is unknown.

Depths of 1 in 200,000 to 1 in 1 million T cells were the sequencing target. Data came from immunoSEQ multiplex PCR; TCRdb stores just in-frame clones and leaves some out. The sample has approximately 160,000 clones; around nine tenths are singletons. The specimen was PBMCs, collected at disease progression, from a patient treated with ibrutinib. This TCR was recovered from a human donor with chronic lymphocytic leukemia. The chain carries TRBV7-7 and TRBJ2-2, with TRBD2 as a possible D gene (6 bases). The DNA of the CDR3 is TGTGCCAGCAGCTTACTTCACCTTGTTGGGGACTTAAACACCGGGGAGCTGTTTTTT. Protein product: CASSLLHLVGDLNTGELFF.